This entry lists 32 T cell receptor beta chains sequenced from one sample in a study of blood T cell repertoires in COVID-19. Using immunoSEQ multiplex PCR, the repertoire was profiled, and TCRdb retains in-frame clones only, with some absent. Counted here are about 74,000 clones, approximately 85% occurring once; the ten biggest clones make up approximately 35%. The sample consisted of peripheral blood. The receptors here all came from a man in his sixties or seventies with acute or convalescent COVID-19.

J is TRBJ2-7 and V is TRBV5-1; weak D call: TRBD2 (6 bases). Trimming left V 3 bases short and J 3 bases short, with 13 bases between. The CDR3 is made up of 14 amino acids. CDR1 is SGHRS and CDR2 is YFSETQ in the germline V gene. CDR3 protein: CASSSNPGSYEQYF. CDR3 nucleotide sequence: TGCGCCAGCAGCTCAAACCCCGGGAGCTACGAGCAGTACTTC.

Written as DNA, the CDR3 is TGCAGCGTTGATTCAGGGTACACTGAAGCTTTCTTT. Residues: CSVDSGYTEAFF. The V gene is TRBV29-1, the J gene TRBJ1-1; D possibly corresponds to TRBD1 (5 bases). V was cut by 3 bases and J by 3 bases, with 8 bases left in between. This CDR3 has 12 residues. Germline lookup yields CDR1 SQVTM and CDR2 ANQGSEA.

This chain joins TRBV27 and TRBJ2-4; TRBD2 aligns across 11 bases. Losses at the gene ends were 5 bases for V and 4 bases for J; bases not matched to a gene: 7. The CDR3 has 16 residues. Per the germline V gene, CDR1 is MNHEY and CDR2 is SMNVEV (reference sequence). The CDR3 protein is CASSMGRTSGKNIQYF. For the CDR3, the DNA is TGTGCCAGCAGTATGGGCAGGACTAGCGGGAAAAACATTCAGTACTTC.

The chain carries TRBV3-1 (or the pseudogene TRBV3-2) and TRBJ2-5; 7 positions match TRBD2. The CDR3 covers 17 residues. Germline V CDR1 and CDR2: LGHDT, YNNKEL (reference sequence). V lost 7 bases and J lost 1; bases outside the gene matches: 15. CDR3 region: CASTTTGGRGLQETQYF. The DNA of the CDR3 is TGTGCCAGCACCACAACCGGGGGGAGAGGGCTCCAAGAGACCCAGTACTTC.

The chain links TRBV5-1 to TRBJ2-3, with unresolved D. Trimming left V 4 bases short and J 5 bases short, with 8 bases between. The V gene's germline CDR1 is SGHRS and CDR2 YFSETQ. CDR3 length equals 12 residues. The CDR3 DNA reads TGCGCCAGCAGCCCCCCCGGAGATACGCAGTATTTT. Encoded protein: CASSPPGDTQYF.

This clone was seen once. This sequence joins TRBV11-3 and TRBJ2-1, with D unclear. V was trimmed by 1 base and J by 8 bases, leaving 9 bases between them. The CDR3 runs to 13 residues. Germline V gives CDR1 SGHNT, CDR2 YENEEA. CDR3 in amino acids: CASSLGPTHEQFF. CDR3 coding DNA: TGTGCCAGCAGCTTAGGCCCCACTCATGAGCAGTTCTTC. Drawing the rest from reference TRBV11-3 and TRBJ2-1, the complete variable domain is EAGVVQSPRYKIIEKKQPVAFWCNPISGHNTLYWYLQNLGQGPELLIRYENEEAVDDSQLPKDRFSAERLKGVDSTLKIQPAELGDSAVYLCASSLGPTHEQFFGPGTRLTVL.

The chain employs TRBV27 and TRBJ2-1; the match to TRBD2 covers 9 bases. This CDR3 spans 16 amino acids. Germline CDR1 and CDR2: MNHEY and SMNVEV (reference sequence). V was pared by 2 bases and J by 4 bases, with 6 bases of the junction left unmatched. DNA for the CDR3: TGTGCCAGCAGTTTAGCAGCGGGGGGAGGGTACAATGAGCAGTTCTTC. It codes for CASSLAAGGGYNEQFF.

The chain is built from TRBV2 and TRBJ2-7; TRBD2 matches at 8 bases. V lost 4 bases, J lost 2 bases, and 10 bases stayed unmatched. Per the germline V gene, CDR1 is SNHLY and CDR2 is FYNNEI. The CDR3 sequence is 16 residues long. The CDR3 spells CASSGTSPVQTYEQYF. The CDR3 DNA reads TGTGCCAGCAGTGGGACTAGCCCCGTGCAGACCTACGAGCAGTACTTC.

V usage is TRBV6-5 and J usage is TRBJ2-6; no clear D gene. CDR3 size: 13 residues. Trimming left V 9 bases short and J 4 bases short, with 10 bases between. The germline gives CDR1 MNHEY, CDR2 SVGAGI. The CDR3, as DNA: TGTGCCAGTGTACTCGCGGGGGCCAACGTCCTGACTTTC. It specifies CASVLAGANVLTF.

This chain uses TRBV27 with TRBJ2-3; TRBD2 agrees at 8 bases. This CDR3 has 14 residues. V shed 7 bases and J 4 bases; nucleotides not matched to a gene: 7. From germline, CDR1 is MNHEY and CDR2 SMNVEV (reference sequence). This CDR3 is CASTTSGRADTQYF. CDR3 DNA sequence: TGTGCCAGCACCACTAGCGGAAGAGCAGATACGCAGTATTTT.

This chain joins TRBV14 and TRBJ2-7; D is unresolved. The length of the CDR3 is 15 residues. Deletions cut 3 bases from V and 3 bases from J, with 15 bases between. The germline V gene encodes CDR1 SGHDN and CDR2 FVKESK. CDR3 loop: CASSHIGALLYEQYF. CDR3 in DNA: TGTGCCAGCAGCCACATTGGAGCACTACTCTACGAGCAGTACTTC.

The chain links TRBV29-1 to TRBJ2-1; weak D call: TRBD2 (6 bases). Germline CDR1 SQVTM, CDR2 ANQGSEA. Trimming removed 4 bases from V and 1 base from J, with 8 bases in between. CDR3 length equals 13 residues. CDR3 DNA: TGCAGCGTTGGTAGCGGTTCCTACAATGAGCAGTTCTTC. Translating it yields CSVGSGSYNEQFF.

The chain has TRBV7-9 and TRBJ1-2; TRBD1 might be the D (5 bases). CDR3 length: 14 amino acids. V was pared by 3 bases and J by 3 bases, with 11 bases between. Per germline, CDR1 SEHNR and CDR2 FQNEAQ (reference sequence). The CDR3 coding sequence is TGTGCCAGCAGCTTCGGCCAGGGCGACTATGGCTACACCTTC. This gives the protein CASSFGQGDYGYTF. The full variable domain, its missing parts supplied by reference TRBV7-9 and TRBJ1-2, is DTGVSQNPRHKITKRGQNVTFRCDPISEHNRLYWYRQTLGQGPEFLTYFQNEAQLEKSRLLSDRFSAERPKGSFSTLEIQRTEQGDSAMYLCASSFGQGDYGYTFGSGTRLTVV.

V usage is TRBV5-1 and J usage is TRBJ1-1; no clear D gene. In germline, CDR1 is SGHRS, CDR2 YFSETQ. Trimming removed 4 bases at V and 7 bases at J, with 14 bases between. CDR3 length: 13 amino acids. The CDR3 region is CASSVDGRGEAFF. CDR3 bases: TGCGCCAGCAGCGTGGATGGACGGGGTGAAGCTTTCTTT.

This clone was found once. The chain combines TRBV14 with TRBJ2-7; TRBD2 might be the D (6 bases). From germline, CDR1 is SGHDN and CDR2 FVKESK. V lost 0 bases and J 3 bases, leaving 15 bases between the germline ends. The CDR3 is 16 residues long. The CDR3 region has the DNA TGTGCCAGCAGCCAAGAGAAGGGCCCCGGGGGCTACGAGCAGTACTTC. Its protein is CASSQEKGPGGYEQYF.

The gene calls are TRBV9 and TRBJ2-2; 8 bases are a match to TRBD1. V was pared by 3 bases and J by 6 bases, with 7 bases of the junction left unmatched. The CDR3 covers 15 residues. Germline V lookup: CDR1 SGDLS, CDR2 YYNGEE. The CDR3 DNA reads TGTGCCAGCAGCGCAGTACAGGGGGGCGCCGGGGAGCTGTTTTTT. Its protein product is CASSAVQGGAGELFF.

This rearrangement joins TRBV6-5 to TRBJ1-4; D perhaps matches TRBD1 (5 bases). The germline gives CDR1 MNHEY, CDR2 SVGAGI. The CDR3 is 14 amino acids. Trimming took 2 bases from V and 7 from J, leaving 11 bases between them. CDR3 sequence reads: CASSYGGGSEKLFF. The CDR3 bases are TGTGCCAGCAGTTACGGGGGAGGAAGTGAAAAACTGTTTTTT.

The chain recombines TRBV14 with TRBJ2-5; possible D gene TRBD1, 6 bases. V lost 1 base, J lost 7 bases, and 13 bases lay in between. The length of the CDR3 is 14 residues. Germline CDR1 reads SGHDN; CDR2 reads FVKESK. CDR3 residues: CASSQVGQRGTQYF. The CDR3 nucleotides are TGTGCCAGCAGCCAAGTTGGACAGAGAGGGACCCAGTACTTC.

The rearrangement links TRBV2 to TRBJ2-3; a possible D gene is TRBD1 (6 bases). Germline V gene lookup returns CDR1 SNHLY and CDR2 FYNNEI. V lost 6 bases, J lost 4 bases, and 14 bases lay in between. The CDR3 is 14 residues long. The CDR3 DNA follows: TGTGCCAGCAGCGAAATGACAGGCCCAGATACGCAGTATTTT. Its translation is CASSEMTGPDTQYF.

CDR3 amino acids: CASSLRTGEKGEKLFF. In DNA form, the CDR3 reads TGTGCCAGCAGTCTCAGGACAGGGGAGAAGGGAGAAAAACTGTTTTTT. The V gene is TRBV25-1, the J gene TRBJ1-4; 9 bases fit TRBD1. The CDR3 has 16 amino acids. Per the germline V gene, CDR1 is MGHDK and CDR2 is SYGVNS. Germline trimming cut 5 bases from V and 8 bases from J; bases unmatched to any gene: 12.

The V gene is TRBV9, the J gene TRBJ1-3; 7 bases are shared with TRBD1. V lost 1 base and J lost 4; bases outside the gene matches: 8. The germline V gene encodes CDR1 SGDLS and CDR2 YYNGEE. The CDR3 has 16 amino acids. CDR3 bases: TGTGCCAGCAGCGTATCCGGACAGGAGCTAGGAAACACCATATATTTT. Translated, it gives CASSVSGQELGNTIYF.

This clone is a singleton in its sample. The V and J genes are TRBV7-2 and TRBJ2-2; 9 bases map to TRBD1. Losses at the gene ends were 1 base for V and 6 bases for J; bases not matched to a gene: 0. The germline CDR1 and CDR2 sequences are SGHTA and FQGNSA. This CDR3 spans 14 amino acids. CDR3 loop: CASSLDRGPGELFF. The CDR3 DNA reads TGTGCCAGCAGCTTAGACAGGGGGCCCGGGGAGCTGTTTTTT.

The chain has TRBV5-1 and TRBJ2-3; 9 bases match TRBD1. This CDR3 region has 15 residues. The germline CDR1 and CDR2 sequences are SGHRS and YFSETQ. The V and J ends lost 5 bases and 4 bases, in that order; junction bases with no gene match: 8. The DNA of the CDR3 is TGCGCCAGCAGATGGGGGACAGGGTTGGCAGATACGCAGTATTTT. Amino acid sequence: CASRWGTGLADTQYF.

This chain joins TRBV6-5 and TRBJ2-7, with 7 bases identical to TRBD1. CDR1 is MNHEY and CDR2 is SVGAGI in the germline V gene. The CDR3 has 14 amino acids. The V and J ends lost 6 bases and 4 bases, in that order; junction bases with no gene match: 9. CDR3 loop: CASRQSGQRYEQYF. The CDR3 nucleotides are TGTGCCAGCAGGCAGTCGGGACAGCGGTACGAGCAGTACTTC.

The J gene is TRBJ1-6, the V gene TRBV7-2; possible D gene TRBD1, 5 bases. The length of the CDR3 is 17 residues. In germline, CDR1 is SGHTA, CDR2 FQGNSA. V was trimmed by 3 bases and J by 6 bases, leaving 18 bases between them. The CDR3 is CASSFSSRTHFNSPLHF. Written as DNA, the CDR3 is TGTGCCAGCAGCTTTTCCTCCAGGACACACTTTAATTCACCCCTCCACTTT.

The chain combines TRBV28 with TRBJ2-2; 7 bases match TRBD2. Unmatched junction bases numbered 12, after V lost 6 bases and J lost 5 bases. Germline CDR1 reads MDHEN; CDR2 reads SYDVKM. CDR3 length: 16 amino acids. The CDR3 bases are TGTGCCAGCAGCTTCGCACTGGGAGGGCGTACCGGGGAGCTGTTTTTT. Translated: CASSFALGGRTGELFF.

This chain connects TRBV29-1 to TRBJ2-7; D perhaps matches TRBD2 (6 bases). The CDR3 is made up of 14 amino acids. Per the germline V gene, CDR1 is SQVTM and CDR2 is ANQGSEA. Trimming stripped 3 bases from V and 1 base from J, with 13 bases between. The CDR3 here is CSVEGGSGSYEQYF. The DNA of the CDR3 is TGCAGCGTTGAGGGGGGTTCCGGATCCTACGAGCAGTACTTC.

Comment on this clone: In the same sample, other DNA sequences code for this CDR3. The J gene is TRBJ2-3, the V gene TRBV4-3, with D perhaps matching TRBD1 (5 bases). The CDR3 contains 14 residues. V lost 0 bases and J lost 3, with 7 bases in between. In germline, CDR1 is LGHNA, CDR2 YSLEER. The CDR3: CASSQDSGTDTQYF. DNA for the CDR3: TGCGCCAGCAGCCAAGATTCAGGGACAGATACGCAGTATTTT.

J is TRBJ1-5 and V is TRBV5-5, with 7 bases aligning to TRBD1. Germline lookup yields CDR1 SGHKS and CDR2 YYEKEE (reference sequence). The CDR3 is made up of 14 amino acids. V was clipped by 2 bases and J by 6 bases; unmatched bases: 5. The CDR3 region has the DNA TGTGCCAGCAGCTTTGTAGGGGGCAGTCAGCCCCAGCATTTT. Translating gives CASSFVGGSQPQHF.

This clone was detected a few times. The J gene is TRBJ1-4, the V gene TRBV7-2, with D tentatively TRBD1 (5 bases). V lost 5 bases and J lost 12, with 19 bases in between. This CDR3 spans 14 amino acids. Germline CDR1 and CDR2: SGHTA and FQGNSA. The CDR3 spells CASSPTLQGRELFF. Here the CDR3 DNA reads TGTGCCAGCAGCCCCACCCTCCAGGGCCGAGAACTGTTTTTT.

This sequence joins TRBV7-2 and TRBJ2-3; D is unresolved. CDR3 size: 11 residues. The V end was cut by 6 bases, the J end by 4 bases, with 5 bases between. Looked up from germline, CDR1 is SGHTA and CDR2 is FQGNSA. CDR3 residues: CASRIADTQYF. The CDR3 bases are TGTGCCAGCAGAATAGCAGATACGCAGTATTTT.

Only one count was recorded for this clone. J is TRBJ1-3 and V is TRBV7-8, with D uncertain. Germline V lookup: CDR1 SGHVS, CDR2 FQNEAQ. There are 15 residues in the CDR3. Trimming shortened V by 3 bases and J by 0 bases, and 9 bases separated the two germline ends. In nucleotides, the CDR3 is TGTGCCAGCAGCTTGCAGTCAGACTCTGGAAACACCATATATTTT. Its translation: CASSLQSDSGNTIYF.